This T cell receptor (beta chain) was profiled in a study of blood T cell repertoires in COVID-19. Study background: Samples of COVID-19 (acute and convalescent) were obtained from the United States, Italy and Spain.

The authors' processing: How many nucleated cells were present was estimated from reference gene primer amplification. The method was immunoSEQ multiplex PCR; TCRdb's version includes in-frame clones alone and lacks a portion of them. V and J calls plus clone size are reproduced from that table; the DNA served to infer D and trimming. This sample yields 200,000 to 250,000 clones, of which approximately 86% are seen a single time; 3% to 4% belongs to the top ten. CDR1 and CDR2 from the germline V gene are SGDLS and YYNGEE. There are 16 residues in the CDR3. V was pared by 0 bases and J by 4 bases, with 9 bases of the junction left unmatched.

The origin of this receptor is a woman aged 80 or over with acute or convalescent COVID-19. The sample taken for sequencing was peripheral blood. The chain links TRBV9 to TRBJ2-7, with 8 bases aligning to TRBD2. In DNA form, the CDR3 reads TGTGCCAGCAGCGTAGGAGATAGCGGGGTTGGTTACGAGCAGTACTTC. Its translation: CASSVGDSGVGYEQYF.